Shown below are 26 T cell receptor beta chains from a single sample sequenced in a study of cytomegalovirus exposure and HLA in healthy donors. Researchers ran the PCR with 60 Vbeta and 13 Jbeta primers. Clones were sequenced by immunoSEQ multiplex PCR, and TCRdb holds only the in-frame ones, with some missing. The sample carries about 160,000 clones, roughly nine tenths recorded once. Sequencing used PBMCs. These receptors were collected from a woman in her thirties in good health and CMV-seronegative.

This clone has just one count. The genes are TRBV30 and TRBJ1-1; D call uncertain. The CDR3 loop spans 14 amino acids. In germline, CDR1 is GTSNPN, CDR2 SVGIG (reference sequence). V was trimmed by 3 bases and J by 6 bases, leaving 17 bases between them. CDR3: CAWSNRVLGPEAFF. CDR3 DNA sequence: TGTGCCTGGAGCAACAGAGTTTTAGGTCCTGAAGCTTTCTTT. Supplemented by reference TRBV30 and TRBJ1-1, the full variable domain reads SQTIHQWPATLVQPVGSPLSLECTVEGTSNPNLYWYRQAAGRGLQLLFYSVGIGQISSEVPQNLSASRPQDRQFILSSKKLLLSDSGFYLCAWSNRVLGPEAFFGQGTRLTVV.

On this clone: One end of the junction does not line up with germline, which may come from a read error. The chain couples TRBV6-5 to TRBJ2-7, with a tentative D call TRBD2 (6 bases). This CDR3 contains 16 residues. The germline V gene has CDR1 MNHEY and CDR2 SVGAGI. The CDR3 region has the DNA TGTGCCAGCGGTTACGAGGTGGGACTGTACGGCCACGAGCAGTACTTC. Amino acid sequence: CASGYEVGLYGHEQYF.

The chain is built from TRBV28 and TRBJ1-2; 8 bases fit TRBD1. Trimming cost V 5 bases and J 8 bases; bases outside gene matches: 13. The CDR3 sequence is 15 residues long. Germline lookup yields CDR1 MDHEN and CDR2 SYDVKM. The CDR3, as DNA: TGTGCCAGCAGTCGTGGATCCGGGACAGGAGCCGGCTACACCTTC. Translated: CASSRGSGTGAGYTF.

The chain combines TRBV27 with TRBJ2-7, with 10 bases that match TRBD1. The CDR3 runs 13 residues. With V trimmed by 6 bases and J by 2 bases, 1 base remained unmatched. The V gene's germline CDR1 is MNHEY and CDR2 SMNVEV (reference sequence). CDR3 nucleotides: TGTGCCAGCAGGGGGACAGGGGCCTACGAGCAGTACTTC. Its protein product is CASRGTGAYEQYF.

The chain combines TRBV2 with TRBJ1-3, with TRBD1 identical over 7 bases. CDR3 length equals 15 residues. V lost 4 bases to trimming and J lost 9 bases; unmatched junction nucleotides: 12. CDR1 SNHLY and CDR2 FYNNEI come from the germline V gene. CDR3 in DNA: TGTGCCAGCAGTGCTTGGGACAGTTCGTCAGGCACCATATATTTT. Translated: CASSAWDSSSGTIYF.

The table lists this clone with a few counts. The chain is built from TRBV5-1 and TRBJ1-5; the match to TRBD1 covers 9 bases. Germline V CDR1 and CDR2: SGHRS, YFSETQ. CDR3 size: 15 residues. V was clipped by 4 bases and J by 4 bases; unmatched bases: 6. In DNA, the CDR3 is TGCGCCAGCAGCCCAGGACAGGGGCAAAATCAGCCCCAGCATTTT. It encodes CASSPGQGQNQPQHF.

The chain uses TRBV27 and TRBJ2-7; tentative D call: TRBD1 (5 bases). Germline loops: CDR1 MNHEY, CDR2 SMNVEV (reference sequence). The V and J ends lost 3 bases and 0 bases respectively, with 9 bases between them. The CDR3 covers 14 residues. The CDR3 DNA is TGTGCCAGCAGTTTTGTGGGGCACTCCTACGAGCAGTACTTC. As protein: CASSFVGHSYEQYF.

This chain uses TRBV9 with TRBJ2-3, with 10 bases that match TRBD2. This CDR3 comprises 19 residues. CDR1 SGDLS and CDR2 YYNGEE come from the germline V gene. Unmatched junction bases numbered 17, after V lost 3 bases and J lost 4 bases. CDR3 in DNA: TGTGCCAGCAGCGGGATAGATGGGCTAGCGGGGGTTGGTCCAGATACGCAGTATTTT. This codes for CASSGIDGLAGVGPDTQYF.

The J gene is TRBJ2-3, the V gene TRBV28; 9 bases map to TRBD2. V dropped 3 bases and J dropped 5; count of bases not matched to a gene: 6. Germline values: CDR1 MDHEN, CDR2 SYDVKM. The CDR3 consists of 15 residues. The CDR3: CASSFGGGGGDTQYF. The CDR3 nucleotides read TGTGCCAGCAGTTTCGGCGGGGGGGGAGGAGATACGCAGTATTTT.

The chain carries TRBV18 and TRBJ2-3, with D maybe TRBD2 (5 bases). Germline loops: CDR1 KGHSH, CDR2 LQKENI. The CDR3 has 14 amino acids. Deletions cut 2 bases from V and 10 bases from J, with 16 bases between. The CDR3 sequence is CASSPTEAQFPQYF. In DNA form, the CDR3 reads TGTGCCAGCTCACCAACGGAGGCCCAGTTCCCGCAGTATTTT.

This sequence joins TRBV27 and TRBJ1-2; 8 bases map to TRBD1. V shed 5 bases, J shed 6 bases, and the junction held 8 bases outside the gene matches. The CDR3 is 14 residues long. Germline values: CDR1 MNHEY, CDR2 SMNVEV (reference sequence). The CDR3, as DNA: TGTGCCAGCAGTCACAGGGGGGATGAACATGGCTACACCTTC. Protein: CASSHRGDEHGYTF.

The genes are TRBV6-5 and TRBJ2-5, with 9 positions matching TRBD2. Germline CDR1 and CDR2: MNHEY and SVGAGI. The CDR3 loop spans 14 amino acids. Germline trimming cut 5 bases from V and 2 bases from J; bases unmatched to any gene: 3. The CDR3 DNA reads TGTGCCAGCAGTACCCTAGCGGGACAAGAGACCCAGTACTTC. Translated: CASSTLAGQETQYF.

Here the CDR3 reads CASSPDGRSYEQYF. The CDR3 bases are TGCGCCAGCAGCCCCGACGGCAGGTCCTACGAGCAGTACTTC. V and J are TRBV5-1 and TRBJ2-7; D uncertain. V lost 4 bases and J lost 1, with 12 bases in between. Germline CDR1 is SGHRS and CDR2 is YFSETQ. This CDR3 region has 14 residues.

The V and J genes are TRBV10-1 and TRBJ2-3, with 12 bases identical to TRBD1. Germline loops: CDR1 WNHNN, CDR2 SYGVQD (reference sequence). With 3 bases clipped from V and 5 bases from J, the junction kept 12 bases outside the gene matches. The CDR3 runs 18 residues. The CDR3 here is CASSDDGGTGGYGDTQYF. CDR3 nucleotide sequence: TGCGCCAGCAGTGACGACGGGGGGACAGGGGGCTACGGAGATACGCAGTATTTT.

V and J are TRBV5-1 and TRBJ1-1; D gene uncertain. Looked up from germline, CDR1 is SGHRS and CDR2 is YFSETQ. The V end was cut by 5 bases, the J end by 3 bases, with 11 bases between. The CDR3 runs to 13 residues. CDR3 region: CASRTGIYTEAFF. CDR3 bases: TGCGCCAGCAGAACCGGGATATACACTGAAGCTTTCTTT.

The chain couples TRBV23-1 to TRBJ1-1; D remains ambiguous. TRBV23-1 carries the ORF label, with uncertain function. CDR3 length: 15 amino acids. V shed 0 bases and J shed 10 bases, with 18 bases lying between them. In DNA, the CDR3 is TGCGCCAGCAGTCAATCGGCGCGCCCCCCCGGCGGAGCTTTCTTT. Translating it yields CASSQSARPPGGAFF.

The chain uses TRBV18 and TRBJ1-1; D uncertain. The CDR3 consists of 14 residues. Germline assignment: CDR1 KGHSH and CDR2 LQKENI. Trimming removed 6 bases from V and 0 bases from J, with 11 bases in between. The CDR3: CASSFRSLNTEAFF. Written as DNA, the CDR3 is TGTGCCAGCTCGTTCCGTTCCTTGAACACTGAAGCTTTCTTT. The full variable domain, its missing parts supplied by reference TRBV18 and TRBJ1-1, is NAGVMQNPRHLVRRRGQEARLRCSPMKGHSHVYWYRQLPEEGLKFMVYLQKENIIDESGMPKERFSAEFPKEGPSILRIQQVVRGDSAAYFCASSFRSLNTEAFFGQGTRLTVV.

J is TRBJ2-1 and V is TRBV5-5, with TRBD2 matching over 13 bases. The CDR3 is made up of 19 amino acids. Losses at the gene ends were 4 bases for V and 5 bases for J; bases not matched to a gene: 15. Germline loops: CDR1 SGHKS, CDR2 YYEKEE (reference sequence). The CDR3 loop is CASSPGLGLAGVRNNEQFF. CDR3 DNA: TGTGCCAGCAGCCCTGGCCTAGGACTAGCGGGAGTCAGGAACAATGAGCAGTTCTTC.

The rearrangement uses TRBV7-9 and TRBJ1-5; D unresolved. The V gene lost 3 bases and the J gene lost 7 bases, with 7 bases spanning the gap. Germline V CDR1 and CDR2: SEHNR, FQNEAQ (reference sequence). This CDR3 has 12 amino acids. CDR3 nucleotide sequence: TGTGCCAGCAGCTTCGGGGAGCAGCCCCAGCATTTT. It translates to CASSFGEQPQHF.

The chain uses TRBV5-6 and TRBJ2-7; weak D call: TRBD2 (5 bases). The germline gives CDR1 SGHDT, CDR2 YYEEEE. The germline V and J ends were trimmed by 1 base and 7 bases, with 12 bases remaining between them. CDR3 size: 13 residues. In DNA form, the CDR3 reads TGTGCCAGCAGCTTGTTGCCGGGGAATGAGCAGTACTTC. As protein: CASSLLPGNEQYF.

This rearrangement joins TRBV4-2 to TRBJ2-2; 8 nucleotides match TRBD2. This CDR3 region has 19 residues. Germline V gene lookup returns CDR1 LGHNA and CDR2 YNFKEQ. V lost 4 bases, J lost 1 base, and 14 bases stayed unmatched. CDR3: CASSRKTGGGSRNTGELFF. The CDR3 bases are TGTGCCAGCAGCCGTAAGACAGGCGGGGGGTCTCGGAACACCGGGGAGCTGTTTTTT.

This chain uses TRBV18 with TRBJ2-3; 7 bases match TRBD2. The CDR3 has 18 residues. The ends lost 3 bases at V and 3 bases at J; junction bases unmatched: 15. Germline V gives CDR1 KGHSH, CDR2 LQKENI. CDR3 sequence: CASSPNPRLAFSTDTQYF. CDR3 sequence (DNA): TGTGCCAGCTCACCTAATCCTAGACTAGCTTTTTCGACAGATACGCAGTATTTT.

The CDR3 here is CASSLVQGAYEQYF. The CDR3 bases are TGCGCCAGCAGCTTGGTACAGGGGGCCTACGAGCAGTACTTC. The rearrangement joins TRBV5-1 to TRBJ2-5, with 8 nucleotides matching TRBD1. The J call is in doubt because the DNA end fits TRBJ2-7 better. CDR1 and CDR2 from the germline V gene are SGHRS and YFSETQ. The CDR3 is 14 residues long.

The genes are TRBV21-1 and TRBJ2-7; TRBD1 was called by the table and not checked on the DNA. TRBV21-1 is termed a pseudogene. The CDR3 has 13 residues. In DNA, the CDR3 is TGTGCCAGCAGCGTAGACAGGGGGTACGAGCAGTACTTC. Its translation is CASSVDRGYEQYF.

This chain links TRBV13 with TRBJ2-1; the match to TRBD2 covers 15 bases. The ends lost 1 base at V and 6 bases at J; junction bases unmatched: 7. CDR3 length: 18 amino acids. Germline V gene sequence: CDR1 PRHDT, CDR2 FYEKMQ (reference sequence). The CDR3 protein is CASSLVWTSGRAGNEQFF. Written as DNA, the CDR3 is TGTGCCAGCAGCTTAGTTTGGACTAGCGGGAGGGCCGGCAATGAGCAGTTCTTC.

The CDR3 loop is CASSPNTDRGRGYTF. The CDR3, as DNA: TGTGCCAGCAGCCCCAATACGGACAGGGGGCGTGGCTACACCTTC. The genes are TRBV11-1 and TRBJ1-2; TRBD1 matches at 11 bases. J lost 7 bases, V lost 5 bases, and 9 bases had no gene match. This CDR3 comprises 15 residues. Germline CDR1 SGHAT, CDR2 FQDESV (reference sequence).